The source of this T cell receptor (beta chain) is a study of cytomegalovirus exposure and HLA in healthy donors. Study overall: Genotyping of 300 to 450 donors showed that around 81% belonged to the Caucasian-associated ancestry cluster. Study-wide findings and caveats: When the data were analyzed later, several of the most significant clusters appeared to be linked to common viral pathogens. There were 164 TCR beta chains listed as cytomegalovirus-associated. With further analysis later on, most CMV-associated TCR beta chains appeared HLA-restricted.

The table lists this clone with a few counts. Antigen: not known. With 60 Vbeta and 13 Jbeta primers, the PCR was carried out. TCRdb keeps only in-frame clones here, not all; method: immunoSEQ multiplex PCR. The repertoire has approximately 120,000 clones, 70% to 80% of them found once; the top ten carry roughly 3.5%. CDR1 SGHTS and CDR2 YDEGEE come from the germline V gene. Trimming took off 4 bases at V and 6 bases at J, with 16 bases between the two ends. CDR3 length equals 14 residues. Sequenced material: PBMCs. The chain uses TRBV5-8 and TRBJ1-1; D might be TRBD1 (6 bases). The receptor was isolated from a man in his forties or fifties in good health and CMV-seronegative. The CDR3 loop is CASSRKVQGPEAFF. CDR3 sequence (DNA): TGTGCCAGCAGCCGGAAAGTCCAGGGGCCTGAAGCTTTCTTT.